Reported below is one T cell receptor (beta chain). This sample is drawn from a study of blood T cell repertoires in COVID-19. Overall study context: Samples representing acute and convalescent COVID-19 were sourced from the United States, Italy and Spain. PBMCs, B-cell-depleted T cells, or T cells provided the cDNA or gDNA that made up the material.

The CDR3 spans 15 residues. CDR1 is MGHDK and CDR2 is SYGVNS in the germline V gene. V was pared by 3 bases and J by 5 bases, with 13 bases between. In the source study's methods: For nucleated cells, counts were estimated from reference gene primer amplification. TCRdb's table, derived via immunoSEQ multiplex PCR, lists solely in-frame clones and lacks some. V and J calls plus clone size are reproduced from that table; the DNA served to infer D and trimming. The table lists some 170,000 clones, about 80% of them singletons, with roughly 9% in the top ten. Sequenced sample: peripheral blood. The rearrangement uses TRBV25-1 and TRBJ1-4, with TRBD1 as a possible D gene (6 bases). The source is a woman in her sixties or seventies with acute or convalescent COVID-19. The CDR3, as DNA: TGTGCCAGCAGTGACAAGGGGGGGAGGAATGAAAAACTGTTTTTT. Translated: CASSDKGGRNEKLFF.